Detailed here is one T cell receptor beta chain. Its antigen remains unidentified. The sequencing template was cDNA reverse transcribed from extracted RNA. Produced via immunoSEQ multiplex PCR; TCRdb's table is partial and in-frame only. Seen here are about 130,000 clones, around 60% observed once, and the top ten hold less than 5.5%. This record belongs to a study of CD8+ T cells in alopecia areata. V was pared by 6 bases and J by 1 base, with 10 bases between. The CDR3 has 14 residues. Germline lookup yields CDR1 MDHEN and CDR2 SYDVKM. CD4+ and CD8+ T cells were sorted from PBMCs. General study results and limits: Normal scalp showed lower clonality than lesional scalp, especially alopecia totalis/universalis.

The source was CD4+ T cells sorted from blood, collected at week 0. The V gene is TRBV28, the J gene TRBJ2-1; D remains ambiguous. This TCR was sampled from a human donor with alopecia areata. The DNA of the CDR3 is TGTGCCAGCAGGACGACGATTTCCTACAATGAGCAGTTCTTC. Protein: CASRTTISYNEQFF. Supplemented by reference TRBV28 and TRBJ2-1, the full variable domain reads DVKVTQSSRYLVKRTGEKVFLECVQDMDHENMFWYRQDPGLGLRLIYFSYDVKMKEKGDIPEGYSVSREKKERFSLILESASTNQTSMYLCASRTTISYNEQFFGPGTRLTVL.